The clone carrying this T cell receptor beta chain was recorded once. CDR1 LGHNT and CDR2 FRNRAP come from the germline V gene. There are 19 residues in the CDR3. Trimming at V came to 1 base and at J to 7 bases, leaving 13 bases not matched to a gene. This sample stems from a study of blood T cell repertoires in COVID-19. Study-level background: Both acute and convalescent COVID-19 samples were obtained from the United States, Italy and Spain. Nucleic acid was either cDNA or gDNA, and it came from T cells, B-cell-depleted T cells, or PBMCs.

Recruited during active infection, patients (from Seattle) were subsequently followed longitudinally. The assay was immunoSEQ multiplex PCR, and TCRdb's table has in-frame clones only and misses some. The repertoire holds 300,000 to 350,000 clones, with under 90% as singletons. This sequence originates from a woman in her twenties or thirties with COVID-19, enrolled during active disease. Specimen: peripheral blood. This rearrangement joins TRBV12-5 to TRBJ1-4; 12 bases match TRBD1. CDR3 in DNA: TGTGCTAGTGGTTTGGAGACGGGGGGACAGGGGGCACGGGTTGAAAAACTGTTTTTT. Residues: CASGLETGGQGARVEKLFF.